This T cell receptor (beta chain) stems from a study of blood T cell repertoires in COVID-19. Study at large: From the United States, Italy and Spain came samples of acute and convalescent COVID-19.

In the study's own analysis: Amplification from reference gene primers served as the basis for estimated nucleated cell counts. Sequencing used immunoSEQ multiplex PCR; TCRdb keeps in-frame clones, though not all of them. That table supplies the V and J calls and clone size; D and trimming were determined from the DNA. This sample carries 200,000 to 250,000 clones, around 86% of them seen once, and the ten largest clones take more than 9%. The germline gives CDR1 SQVTM, CDR2 ANQGSEA. With 8 bases removed from V and 2 bases from J, the gap between germline ends came to 17 bases. The CDR3 contains 14 residues. It was during active infection that Seattle patients were enrolled and then longitudinally followed.

This sequence originates from a man over 45 with COVID-19, enrolled during active disease. This chain joins TRBV29-1 and TRBJ2-3; a possible D gene is TRBD1 (6 bases). The sample consisted of peripheral blood. CDR3 bases: TGCAGCTCGAAAGTACAGGGAAACACAGATACGCAGTATTTT. As protein: CSSKVQGNTDTQYF.